This record covers a single T cell receptor (beta chain). Its antigen remains unidentified. This sample stems from a study of OX40 agonist ivuxolimab in advanced cancers. Study context: Dose-escalation patients were diagnosed with hepatocellular carcinoma, melanoma, renal cell cancer or head and neck cancer. Participants averaged approximately 65 years of age (range roughly 23 to 90) and were under 90% male. Whole-study findings and limits: Average numbers of expanded clones were greater in CD8+ T cells than in CD4+.

V lost 2 bases and J lost 3, with 8 bases in between. The CDR3 is 13 residues long. Germline loops: CDR1 SGHTA, CDR2 FQGNSA. TCRdb keeps only in-frame clones here, not all; method: immunoSEQ multiplex PCR. Of roughly 26,000 clones listed, around 90% are singletons. The source of this sequence is an adult with an advanced solid tumor such as melanoma, head and neck, liver or kidney cancer. This chain connects TRBV7-2 to TRBJ2-7; D gene unclear. The sample was CD4+ or CD8+ T cells sorted from blood, taken in a trial of the OX40 agonist ivuxolimab. The CDR3 region is CASSLMGNYEQYF. The DNA for the CDR3 is TGTGCCAGCAGCTTAATGGGGAACTACGAGCAGTACTTC.